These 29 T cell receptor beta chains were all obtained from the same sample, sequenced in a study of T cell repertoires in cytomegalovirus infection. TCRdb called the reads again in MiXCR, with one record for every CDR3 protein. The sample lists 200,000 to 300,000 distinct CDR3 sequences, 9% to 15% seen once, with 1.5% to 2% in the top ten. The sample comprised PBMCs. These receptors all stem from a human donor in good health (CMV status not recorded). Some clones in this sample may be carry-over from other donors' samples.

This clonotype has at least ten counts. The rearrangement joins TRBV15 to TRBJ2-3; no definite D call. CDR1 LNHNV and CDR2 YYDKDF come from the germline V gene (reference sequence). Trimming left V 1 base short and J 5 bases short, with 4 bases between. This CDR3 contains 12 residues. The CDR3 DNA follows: TGTGCCACCAGCAGAGTTGGAGATACGCAGTATTTT. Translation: CATSRVGDTQYF.

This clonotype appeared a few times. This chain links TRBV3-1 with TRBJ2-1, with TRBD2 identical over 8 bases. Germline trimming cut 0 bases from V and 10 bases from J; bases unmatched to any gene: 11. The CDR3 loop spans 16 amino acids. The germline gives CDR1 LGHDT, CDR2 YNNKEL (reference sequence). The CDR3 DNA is TGTGCCAGCAGCCAAGAGGAGGCTAGCGGGCTTGGGGAGCAGTTCTTC. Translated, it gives CASSQEEASGLGEQFF.

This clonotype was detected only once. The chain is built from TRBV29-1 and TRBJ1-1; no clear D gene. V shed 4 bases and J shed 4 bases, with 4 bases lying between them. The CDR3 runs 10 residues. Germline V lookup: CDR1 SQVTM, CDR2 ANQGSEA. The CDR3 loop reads CSVGFTEAFF. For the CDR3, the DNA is TGCAGCGTTGGATTCACTGAAGCTTTCTTT.

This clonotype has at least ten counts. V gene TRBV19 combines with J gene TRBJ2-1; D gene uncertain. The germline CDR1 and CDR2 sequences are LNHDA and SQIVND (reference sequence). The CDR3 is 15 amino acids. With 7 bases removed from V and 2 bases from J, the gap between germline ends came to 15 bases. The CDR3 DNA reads TGTGCCAGTATCCCCGATAGGGCAACCTACAATGAGCAGTTCTTC. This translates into CASIPDRATYNEQFF.

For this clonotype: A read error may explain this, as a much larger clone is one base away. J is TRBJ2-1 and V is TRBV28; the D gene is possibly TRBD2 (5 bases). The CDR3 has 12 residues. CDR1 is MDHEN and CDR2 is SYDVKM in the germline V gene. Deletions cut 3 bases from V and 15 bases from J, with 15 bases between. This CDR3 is CASSLGFGESFF. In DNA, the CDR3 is TGTGCCAGCAGTTTGGGGTTCGGGGAGTCGTTCTTC.

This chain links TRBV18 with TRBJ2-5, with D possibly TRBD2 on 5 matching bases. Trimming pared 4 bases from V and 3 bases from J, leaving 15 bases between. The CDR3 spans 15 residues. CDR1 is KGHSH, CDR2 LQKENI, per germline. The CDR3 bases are TGTGCCAGCTCACTGTGGCAGACTAAGGAAGAGACCCAGTACTTC. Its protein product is CASSLWQTKEETQYF.

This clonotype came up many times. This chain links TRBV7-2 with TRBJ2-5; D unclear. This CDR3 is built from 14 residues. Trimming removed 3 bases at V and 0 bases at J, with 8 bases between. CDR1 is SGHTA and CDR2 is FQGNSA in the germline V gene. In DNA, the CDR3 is TGTGCCAGCAGCTTCTTAAATTACCAAGAGACCCAGTACTTC. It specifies CASSFLNYQETQYF.

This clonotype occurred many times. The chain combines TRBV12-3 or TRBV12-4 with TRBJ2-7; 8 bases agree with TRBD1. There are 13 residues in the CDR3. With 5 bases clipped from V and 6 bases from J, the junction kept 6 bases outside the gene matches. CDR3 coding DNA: TGTGCCAGCAGTCTTGGGACAGGACGCGAGCAGTACTTC. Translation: CASSLGTGREQYF.

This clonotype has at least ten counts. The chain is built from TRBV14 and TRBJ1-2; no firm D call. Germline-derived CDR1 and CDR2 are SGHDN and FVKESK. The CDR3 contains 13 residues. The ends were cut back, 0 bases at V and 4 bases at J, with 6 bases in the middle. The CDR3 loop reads CASSQDAGYGYTF. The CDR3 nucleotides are TGTGCCAGCAGCCAAGATGCAGGCTATGGCTACACCTTC.

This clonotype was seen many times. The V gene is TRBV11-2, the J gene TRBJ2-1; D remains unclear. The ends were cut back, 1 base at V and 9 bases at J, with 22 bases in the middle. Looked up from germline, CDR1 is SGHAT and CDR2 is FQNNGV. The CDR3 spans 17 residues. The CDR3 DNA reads TGTGCCAGCAGCTTAGCGAACCACAGTTGGGGTACCGGTGAGCAGTTCTTC. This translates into CASSLANHSWGTGEQFF. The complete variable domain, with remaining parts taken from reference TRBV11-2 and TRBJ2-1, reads EAGVAQSPRYKIIEKRQSVAFWCNPISGHATLYWYQQILGQGPKLLIQFQNNGVVDDSQLPKDRFSAERLKGVDSTLKIQPAKLEDSAVYLCASSLANHSWGTGEQFFGPGTRLTVL.

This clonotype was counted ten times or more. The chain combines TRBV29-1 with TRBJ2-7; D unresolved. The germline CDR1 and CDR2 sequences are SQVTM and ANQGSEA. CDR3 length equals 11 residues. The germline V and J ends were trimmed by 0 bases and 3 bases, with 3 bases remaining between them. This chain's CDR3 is CSVEESYEQYF. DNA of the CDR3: TGCAGCGTTGAAGAGAGCTACGAGCAGTACTTC.

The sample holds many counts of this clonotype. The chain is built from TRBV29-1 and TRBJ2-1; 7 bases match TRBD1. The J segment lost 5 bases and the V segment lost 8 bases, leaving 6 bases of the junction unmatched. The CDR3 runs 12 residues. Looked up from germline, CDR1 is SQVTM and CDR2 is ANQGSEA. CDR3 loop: CSQDRVDNEQFF. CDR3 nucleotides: TGCAGCCAAGACAGGGTGGACAATGAGCAGTTCTTC.

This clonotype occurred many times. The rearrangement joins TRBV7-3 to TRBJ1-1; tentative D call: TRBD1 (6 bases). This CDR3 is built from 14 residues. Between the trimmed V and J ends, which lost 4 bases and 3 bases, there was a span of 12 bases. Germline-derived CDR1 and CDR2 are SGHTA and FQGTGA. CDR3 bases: TGTGCCAGCAGCTCATTACAGGGCGACACTGAAGCTTTCTTT. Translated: CASSSLQGDTEAFF.

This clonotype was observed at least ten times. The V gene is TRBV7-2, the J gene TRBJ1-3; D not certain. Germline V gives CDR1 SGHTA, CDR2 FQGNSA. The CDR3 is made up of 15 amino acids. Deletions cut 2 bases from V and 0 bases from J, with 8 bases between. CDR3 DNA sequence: TGTGCCAGCAGCTTAAAGGCCCTCTCTGGAAACACCATATATTTT. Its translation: CASSLKALSGNTIYF.

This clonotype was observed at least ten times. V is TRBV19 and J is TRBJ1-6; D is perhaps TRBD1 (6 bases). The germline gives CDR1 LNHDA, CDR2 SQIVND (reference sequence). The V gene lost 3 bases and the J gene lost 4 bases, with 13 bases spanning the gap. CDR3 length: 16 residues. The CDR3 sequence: CASSMAGTYYNSPLHF. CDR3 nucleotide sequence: TGTGCCAGTAGTATGGCCGGGACATATTATAATTCACCCCTCCACTTT.

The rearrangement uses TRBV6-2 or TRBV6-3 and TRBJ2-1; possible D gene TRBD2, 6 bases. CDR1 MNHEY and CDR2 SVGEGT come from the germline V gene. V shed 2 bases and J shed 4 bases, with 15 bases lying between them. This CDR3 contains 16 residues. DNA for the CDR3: TGTGCCAGCAGTTACCTTGCCGGGAGCTCGTACAATGAGCAGTTCTTC. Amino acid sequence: CASSYLAGSSYNEQFF.

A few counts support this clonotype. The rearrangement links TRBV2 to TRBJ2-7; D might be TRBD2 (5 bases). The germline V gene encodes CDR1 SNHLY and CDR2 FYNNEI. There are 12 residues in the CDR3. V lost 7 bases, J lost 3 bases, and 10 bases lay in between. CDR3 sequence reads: CASKEASYEQYF. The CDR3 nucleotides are TGTGCCAGCAAGGAGGCCAGCTACGAGCAGTACTTC.

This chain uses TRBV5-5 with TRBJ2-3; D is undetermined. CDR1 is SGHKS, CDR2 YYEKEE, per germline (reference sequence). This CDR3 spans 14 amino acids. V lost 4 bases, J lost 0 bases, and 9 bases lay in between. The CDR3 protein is CASSIGVSTDTQYF. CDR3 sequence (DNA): TGTGCCAGCAGCATCGGAGTTAGCACAGATACGCAGTATTTT.

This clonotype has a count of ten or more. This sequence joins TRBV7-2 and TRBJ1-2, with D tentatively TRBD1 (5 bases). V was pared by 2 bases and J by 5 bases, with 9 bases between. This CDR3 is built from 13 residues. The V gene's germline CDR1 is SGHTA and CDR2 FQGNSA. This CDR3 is CASSLQQVYGYTF. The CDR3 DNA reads TGTGCCAGCAGCTTACAACAGGTTTATGGCTACACCTTC.

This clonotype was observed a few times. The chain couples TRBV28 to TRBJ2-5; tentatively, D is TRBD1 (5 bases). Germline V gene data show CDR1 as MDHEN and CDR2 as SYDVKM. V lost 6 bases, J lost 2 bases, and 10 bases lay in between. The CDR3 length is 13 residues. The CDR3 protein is CASRMTAQETQYF. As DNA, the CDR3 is TGTGCCAGCAGGATGACAGCACAAGAGACCCAGTACTTC.

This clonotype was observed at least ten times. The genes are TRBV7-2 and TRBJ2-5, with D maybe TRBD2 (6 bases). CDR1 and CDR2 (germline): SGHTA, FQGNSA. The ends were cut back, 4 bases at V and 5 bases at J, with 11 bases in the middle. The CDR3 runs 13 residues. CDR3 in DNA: TGTGCCAGCAGCTGGACTATTGGGGAGACCCAGTACTTC. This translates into CASSWTIGETQYF.

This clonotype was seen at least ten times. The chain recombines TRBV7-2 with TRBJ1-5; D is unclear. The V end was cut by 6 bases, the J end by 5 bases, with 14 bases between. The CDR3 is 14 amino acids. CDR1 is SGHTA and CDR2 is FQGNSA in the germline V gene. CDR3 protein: CASSRGAVDQPQHF. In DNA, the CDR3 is TGTGCCAGCAGTCGAGGAGCCGTGGATCAGCCCCAGCATTTT. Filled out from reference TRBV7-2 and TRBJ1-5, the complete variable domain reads GAGVSQSPSNKVTEKGKDVELRCDPISGHTALYWYRQSLGQGLEFLIYFQGNSAPDKSGLPSDRFSAERTGGSVSTLTIQRTQQEDSAVYLCASSRGAVDQPQHFGDGTRLSIL.

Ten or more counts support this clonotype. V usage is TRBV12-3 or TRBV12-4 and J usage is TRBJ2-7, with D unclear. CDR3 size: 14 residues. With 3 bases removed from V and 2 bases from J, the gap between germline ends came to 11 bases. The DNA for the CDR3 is TGTGCCAGCAGTTTTGGTCCCCCCGCCTACGAGCAGTACTTC. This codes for CASSFGPPAYEQYF.

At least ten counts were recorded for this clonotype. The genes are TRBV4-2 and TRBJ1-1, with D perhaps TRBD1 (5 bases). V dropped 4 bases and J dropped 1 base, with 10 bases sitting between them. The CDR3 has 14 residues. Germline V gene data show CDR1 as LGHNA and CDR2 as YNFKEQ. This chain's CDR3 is CASSLRDGNTEAFF. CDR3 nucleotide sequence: TGTGCCAGCAGCCTTCGGGACGGGAACACTGAAGCTTTCTTT.

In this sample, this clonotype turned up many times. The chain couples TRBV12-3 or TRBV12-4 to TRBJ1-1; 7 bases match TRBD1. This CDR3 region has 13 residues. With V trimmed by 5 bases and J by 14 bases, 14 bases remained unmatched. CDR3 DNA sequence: TGTGCCAGCAGTCGAGACAGGGTACTCTCATCGTTCTTT. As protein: CASSRDRVLSSFF.

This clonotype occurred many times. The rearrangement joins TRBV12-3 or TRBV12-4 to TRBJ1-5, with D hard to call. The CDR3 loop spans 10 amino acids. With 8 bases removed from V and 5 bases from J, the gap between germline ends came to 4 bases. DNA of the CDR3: TGTGCCAGCGGGTATCAGCCCCAGCATTTT. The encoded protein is CASGYQPQHF.

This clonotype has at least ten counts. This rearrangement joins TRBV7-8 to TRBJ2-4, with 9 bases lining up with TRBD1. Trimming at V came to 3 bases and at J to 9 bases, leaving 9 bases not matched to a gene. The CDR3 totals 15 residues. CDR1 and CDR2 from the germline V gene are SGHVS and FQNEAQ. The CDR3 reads CASSFLDRGKGIQYF. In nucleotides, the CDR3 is TGTGCCAGCAGCTTCCTTGACAGGGGGAAGGGCATTCAGTACTTC.

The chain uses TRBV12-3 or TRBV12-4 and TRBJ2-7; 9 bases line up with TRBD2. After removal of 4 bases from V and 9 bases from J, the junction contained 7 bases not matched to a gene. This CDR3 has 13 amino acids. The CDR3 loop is CASSSGLAIGQYF. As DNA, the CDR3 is TGTGCCAGCAGTTCGGGACTAGCTATTGGGCAGTACTTC.

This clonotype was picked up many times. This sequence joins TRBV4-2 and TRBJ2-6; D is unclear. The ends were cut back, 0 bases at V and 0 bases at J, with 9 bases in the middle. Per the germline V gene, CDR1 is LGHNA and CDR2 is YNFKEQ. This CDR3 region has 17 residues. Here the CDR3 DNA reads TGTGCCAGCAGCCAAGATTTAGGCCTCTCTGGGGCCAACGTCCTGACTTTC. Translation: CASSQDLGLSGANVLTF.